This is a list of T cell receptor beta chains from one sample in a study of blood T cell repertoires in COVID-19. Sequenced by immunoSEQ multiplex PCR; TCRdb stores in-frame clones only, minus some. Of some 210,000 clones listed, about 84% are singletons. Sequenced input: PBMCs or T cells enriched from blood (not recorded which). The receptors originated from a man aged 25-40 years with acute COVID-19. The CDR3 runs from the conserved cysteine through the conserved F or W. The order of the fields is J gene, clone size, V gene, D gene, CDR3 protein, CDR3 DNA. The D gene is left open where the match is weak. A clone size is listed for some rows: how often the clone was seen (once, few, many), or a class if it is expanded.

TRBJ2-7	-	TRBV29-1	-	CSVEDGGYEQYF	TGCAGCGTTGAGGACGGGGGATACGAGCAGTACTTC
TRBJ1-2	-	TRBV12-3/TRBV12-4	-	CASRFSVNYGYTF	TGTGCCAGCAGATTCAGCGTTAACTATGGCTACACCTTC
TRBJ2-1	-	TRBV10-3	-	CAISETPGGGTAYNEQFF	TGTGCCATCAGTGAGACGCCTGGTGGAGGGACGGCCTACAATGAGCAGTTCTTC
TRBJ2-2	once	TRBV18	-	CASSPTRVAGELFF	TGTGCCAGCTCACCTACCAGGGTGGCCGGGGAGCTGTTTTTT
TRBJ2-2	-	TRBV5-4	-	CASSLELNTGELFF	TGTGCCAGCAGCTTGGAACTGAACACCGGGGAGCTGTTTTTT
TRBJ1-5	once	TRBV28	-	CASSFWGRDNQPQHF	TGTGCCAGCAGTTTTTGGGGCAGGGATAATCAGCCCCAGCATTTT
TRBJ2-1	-	TRBV19	TRBD1	CATRPRGDRSNEQFF	TGTGCCACGCGTCCTAGGGGGGACAGGTCCAATGAGCAGTTCTTC
TRBJ2-7	-	TRBV29-1	-	CSVVSLSSYEQYF	TGCAGCGTTGTGTCGCTGAGCTCCTACGAGCAGTACTTC
TRBJ2-7	-	TRBV5-6	TRBD1	CASSLVGQGATYEQYF	TGTGCCAGCAGCTTAGTAGGACAGGGGGCGACCTACGAGCAGTACTTC
TRBJ1-6	once	TRBV7-6	TRBD1	CASSPITPGQNNSPLHF	TGTGCCAGCAGCCCAATCACGCCGGGACAGAACAATTCACCCCTCCACTTT
TRBJ2-3	-	TRBV10-3	TRBD2	CAISESPAGAPTDTQYF	TGTGCCATCAGTGAGTCCCCAGCGGGGGCCCCGACAGATACGCAGTATTTT
TRBJ1-6	-	TRBV7-9	-	CASSSEQGGWNSPLHF	TGTGCCAGCAGCTCCGAACAGGGTGGTTGGAATTCACCCCTCCACTTT
TRBJ1-2	-	TRBV29-1	TRBD1	CSVHSGGHRGNYGYTF	TGCAGCGTTCATTCCGGTGGACACAGGGGGAACTATGGCTACACCTTC
TRBJ2-7	-	TRBV2	TRBD1	CASSESQGVDEQYF	TGTGCCAGCAGTGAATCCCAGGGGGTCGACGAGCAGTACTTC
TRBJ2-1	-	TRBV27	-	CASSLAGRNEQFF	TGTGCCAGCAGCCTAGCCGGCCGCAATGAGCAGTTCTTC
TRBJ1-1	once	TRBV10-3	-	CAARDGQHTEAFF	TGTGCCGCCCGGGATGGACAGCACACTGAAGCTTTCTTT
TRBJ2-7	-	TRBV24-1	TRBD1	CATPLGARDRGYEQYF	TGTGCCACCCCGTTAGGTGCGCGGGACAGGGGCTACGAGCAGTACTTC
TRBJ2-5	-	TRBV6-1	-	CASSELRFQETQYF	TGTGCCAGCAGTGAATTGAGGTTCCAAGAGACCCAGTACTTC
TRBJ1-2	-	TRBV5-1	-	CASSLEGSPDYGYTF	TGCGCCAGCAGCTTGGAAGGGAGCCCAGACTATGGCTACACCTTC
TRBJ1-2	-	TRBV29-1	-	CSVVESNYGYTF	TGCAGCGTTGTGGAGTCTAACTATGGCTACACCTTC
TRBJ1-2	once	TRBV30	-	CAWSLQVRGYTF	TGTGCCTGGAGTCTACAGGTCCGAGGCTACACCTTC
TRBJ2-4	-	TRBV28	-	CASGRAGKSENIQYF	TGTGCCAGCGGCAGGGCGGGGAAGAGTGAAAACATTCAGTACTTC
TRBJ2-1	-	TRBV10-3	TRBD1	CAISESEWDRDNNEQFF	TGTGCCATCAGTGAGTCGGAGTGGGACAGGGACAACAATGAGCAGTTCTTC
TRBJ2-3	-	TRBV7-2	TRBD2	CASSPHSGGARGDTQYF	TGTGCCAGCAGCCCCCACAGCGGGGGGGCTCGGGGAGATACGCAGTATTTT
TRBJ1-2	-	TRBV9	TRBD1	CASSPHTWTGGDYGYTF	TGTGCCAGCAGCCCCCACACTTGGACAGGGGGCGACTATGGCTACACCTTC
TRBJ2-1	-	TRBV3-1/TRBV3-2	TRBD1	CASSQGTGAYNEQFF	TGTGCCAGCAGCCAAGGGACAGGAGCCTACAATGAGCAGTTCTTC
TRBJ1-4	many	TRBV10-1	-	CASSASHNEKLFF	TGCGCCAGCAGTGCAAGCCATAATGAAAAACTGTTTTTT
TRBJ2-1	-	TRBV19	-	CASSRSHTSYNEQFF	TGTGCCAGTAGTAGGAGCCATACCTCCTACAATGAGCAGTTCTTC
TRBJ1-5	-	TRBV28	TRBD1	CASSFRAGGSNQPQHF	TGTGCCAGCAGTTTCCGGGCAGGGGGAAGCAATCAGCCCCAGCATTTT
TRBJ2-2	-	TRBV24-1	-	CATSKGLTNTGELFF	TGTGCCACCAGTAAGGGGCTTACGAACACCGGGGAGCTGTTTTTT
TRBJ2-5	once	TRBV10-2	-	CASSPGTKGKETQYF	TGCGCCAGCAGCCCCGGGACAAAAGGGAAAGAGACCCAGTACTTC
TRBJ2-5	-	TRBV19	-	CASSIWGHQETQYF	TGTGCCAGTAGTATTTGGGGACATCAAGAGACCCAGTACTTC
TRBJ2-1	-	TRBV10-3	TRBD2	CAITERGSSYNEQFF	TGTGCCATCACCGAGCGGGGGAGCTCCTACAATGAGCAGTTCTTC
TRBJ1-5	few	TRBV6-6	-	CASAGSNQPQHF	TGTGCCAGCGCGGGGAGCAATCAGCCCCAGCATTTT
TRBJ2-2	few	TRBV19	TRBD1	CASSMGQGAGAGELFF	TGTGCCAGTAGTATGGGACAGGGGGCAGGTGCCGGGGAGCTGTTTTTT
TRBJ2-1	-	TRBV6-6	-	CASGGNYNEQFF	TGTGCCAGCGGGGGGAACTACAATGAGCAGTTCTTC
TRBJ2-3	-	TRBV7-9	-	CASSFSGSDFQYF	TGTGCCAGCAGCTTCTCTGGATCGGACTTTCAGTATTTT
TRBJ1-1	-	TRBV14	-	CASSQEVRGGDEAFF	TGTGCCAGCAGCCAAGAGGTTAGAGGGGGTGATGAAGCTTTCTTT
TRBJ2-7	few	TRBV19	TRBD1	CASSAGQDYEQYF	TGTGCCAGTAGTGCTGGACAGGACTACGAGCAGTACTTC
TRBJ1-1	-	TRBV11-2	-	CASSLDPLRTEAFF	TGTGCCAGCAGCTTAGATCCCCTGCGAACTGAAGCTTTCTTT
TRBJ1-1	once	TRBV7-9	-	CASNLGGTEAFF	TGTGCCAGCAACCTCGGGGGCACTGAAGCTTTCTTT
TRBJ1-2	-	TRBV7-9	-	CASSIDTSNYGYTF	TGTGCCAGCAGCATAGACACCTCTAACTATGGCTACACCTTC
TRBJ2-7	-	TRBV23-1	TRBD1	CASRPFSDRGDEQYF	TGCGCCAGCAGGCCGTTTAGTGACAGGGGCGACGAGCAGTACTTC
TRBJ1-6	-	TRBV6-5	TRBD1	CASRGTGVYNSPLHF	TGTGCCAGCAGGGGGACAGGCGTCTATAATTCACCCCTCCACTTT
TRBJ2-7	-	TRBV6-5	-	CATRLEAVRFSDF	TGTGCCACACGACTGGAGGCCGTTCGATTTTCGGACTTC
TRBJ1-1	-	TRBV19	-	CASSIGIGGGANTEAFF	TGTGCCAGTAGTATAGGTATCGGGGGAGGGGCCAACACTGAAGCTTTCTTT